The rows below give T cell receptor beta chains drawn from one sample of a study of blood T cell repertoires in COVID-19. The data were produced by immunoSEQ multiplex PCR, yet TCRdb's version contains in-frame clones alone and is incomplete. The repertoire holds roughly 80,000 clones, with over 75% as singletons. Material for sequencing was peripheral blood. These receptors all come from a human donor in a cohort sampled during active COVID-19. CDR3s include the opening cysteine and the closing phenylalanine or tryptophan. A D gene is named only where the DNA matches it firmly. Size is omitted from some rows. Given values are once, few, many or a class for expanded clones.

j_call,d_call,clone_size,v_call,cdr3_aa,cdr3_nt
TRBJ1-1,TRBD1,.,TRBV6-6,CASRGTGADGTEAFF,TGTGCCAGCAGGGGGACAGGGGCTGACGGCACTGAAGCTTTCTTT
TRBJ1-2,TRBD1,once,TRBV6-5,CASRKTDREYGYTF,TGTGCCAGCAGAAAAACGGACAGGGAATATGGCTACACCTTC
TRBJ1-5,.,.,TRBV6-6,CASRGQSNQPQHF,TGTGCCAGTCGAGGGCAATCCAATCAGCCCCAGCATTTT
TRBJ2-5,TRBD1,.,TRBV7-6,CASSRGTGEETQYF,TGTGCCAGCAGCCGTGGGACAGGGGAAGAGACCCAGTACTTC
TRBJ2-5,TRBD1,.,TRBV5-1,CASEDRGREKAVLPVREETQYF,TGCGCCAGCGAAGACAGGGGGCGAGAGAAGGCCGTTCTACCGGTGCGGGAGGAGACCCAGTACTTC
TRBJ2-3,.,.,TRBV29-1,CSVDGGTDTQYF,TGCAGCGTTGACGGGGGCACAGATACGCAGTATTTT
TRBJ1-1,.,.,TRBV30,CAWSLADTEAFF,TGTGCCTGGAGTCTCGCGGACACTGAAGCTTTCTTT
TRBJ1-1,.,.,TRBV12-3/TRBV12-4,CASSPTGNTEAFF,TGTGCCAGCAGTCCTACAGGAAACACTGAAGCTTTCTTT
TRBJ1-5,TRBD1,.,TRBV10-3,CAISESGDRGPQPQHF,TGTGCCATCAGTGAGTCAGGGGACAGGGGGCCTCAGCCCCAGCATTTT
TRBJ1-3,TRBD1,.,TRBV5-1,CASSRGQGAGNTIYF,TGCGCCAGCAGCCGGGGACAGGGGGCTGGAAACACCATATATTTT
TRBJ2-7,.,.,TRBV29-1,CSVEDSPGVVSKQQYF,TGCAGCGTTGAAGATTCGCCAGGGGTGGTTAGTAAGCAGCAGTACTTC
TRBJ1-3,.,few,TRBV7-8,CASSLVSGSGNTIYF,TGTGCCAGCAGCTTAGTATCGGGCTCTGGAAACACCATATATTTT
TRBJ2-3,TRBD1,once,TRBV7-2,CASSLARTGPTDTQYF,TGTGCCAGCAGCTTAGCGCGGACAGGCCCCACAGATACGCAGTATTTT
TRBJ2-1,TRBD1,few,TRBV12-5,CASGWDRAYNEQFF,TGTGCTAGTGGTTGGGACAGGGCCTACAATGAGCAGTTCTTC
TRBJ1-5,TRBD1,.,TRBV4-3,CASSQAFFGQGNNQPQHF,TGCGCCAGCAGCCAAGCGTTCTTCGGACAGGGGAACAATCAGCCCCAGCATTTT
TRBJ1-1,TRBD1,.,TRBV5-1,CASSLYRGGTEAFF,TGCGCCAGCAGCTTGTACAGGGGTGGCACTGAAGCTTTCTTT
TRBJ2-5,.,once,TRBV5-4,CASSLRGAQETQYF,TGTGCCAGCAGCTTGCGGGGGGCCCAAGAGACCCAGTACTTC
TRBJ2-7,TRBD1,.,TRBV4-1,CASSHPDRAYEQYF,TGCGCCAGCAGCCATCCGGACAGGGCTTACGAGCAGTACTTC
TRBJ1-6,TRBD1,.,TRBV19,CASSDRGGYNSPLHF,TGTGCCAGTAGCGACAGGGGCGGTTATAATTCACCCCTCCACTTT
TRBJ2-7,.,.,TRBV5-1,CASSLETPGEQYF,TGCGCCAGCAGCTTGGAGACACCCGGCGAGCAGTACTTC
TRBJ1-1,TRBD1,.,TRBV5-1,CASSFRQGGSAEAFF,TGCGCCAGCAGCTTCCGACAGGGGGGAAGTGCTGAAGCTTTCTTT
TRBJ1-4,.,.,TRBV6-6,CASSYSSRGDEKLFF,TGTGCCAGCAGTTACTCGAGCAGGGGTGATGAAAAACTGTTTTTT
TRBJ2-1,TRBD2,.,TRBV3-1/TRBV3-2,CASSRGGGGLRGHNEQFF,TGTGCCAGCAGCCGGGGTGGCGGGGGGTTACGGGGGCACAATGAGCAGTTCTTC
TRBJ1-6,TRBD1,once,TRBV2,CASSVDRVNNSPLHF,TGTGCCAGCAGTGTGGACAGGGTCAATAATTCACCCCTCCACTTT
TRBJ1-5,TRBD1,few,TRBV6-5,CASSKTGDQPQHF,TGTGCCAGCAGTAAGACAGGGGATCAGCCCCAGCATTTT
TRBJ2-7,.,.,TRBV10-3,CAISGGRVSYEQYF,TGTGCCATCAGTGGTGGTCGAGTGTCCTACGAGCAGTACTTC
TRBJ1-4,.,.,TRBV6-5,CASSDQGKGKEKLFF,TGTGCCAGCAGCGACCAGGGAAAGGGGAAGGAAAAACTGTTTTTT
TRBJ1-3,.,.,TRBV7-8,CASSPQGRTGNTIYF,TGTGCCAGCAGCCCACAGGGAAGAACTGGAAACACCATATATTTT
TRBJ1-5,.,.,TRBV19,CASSLGGFSNQPQHF,TGTGCCAGTAGTTTGGGAGGATTCAGCAATCAGCCCCAGCATTTT
TRBJ1-3,.,.,TRBV6-6,CASSPPGGRSGNTIYF,TGTGCCAGCAGTCCCCCCGGGGGTCGCTCTGGAAACACCATATATTTT
TRBJ2-7,TRBD1,.,TRBV7-8,CASSLERGRVDEQYF,TGTGCCAGCAGCTTAGAGAGGGGGCGCGTCGACGAGCAGTACTTC
TRBJ2-7,.,.,TRBV5-1,CASREVRGGHEQYF,TGCGCCAGCAGAGAGGTAAGAGGCGGCCACGAGCAGTACTTC
TRBJ1-4,.,.,TRBV27,CASSPRPGFNEKLFF,TGTGCCAGCAGTCCACGGCCAGGGTTTAATGAAAAACTGTTTTTT
TRBJ1-1,.,few,TRBV7-9,CASSRGVISSTEAFF,TGTGCCAGCAGCCGGGGGGTGATCAGTAGCACTGAAGCTTTCTTT
TRBJ1-2,TRBD1,.,TRBV13,CASSPNRGSYGYTF,TGTGCCAGCAGCCCTAACAGGGGGAGCTATGGCTACACCTTC
TRBJ1-4,.,.,TRBV5-1,CASSLIGKAGEKLFF,TGCGCCAGCAGCTTGATTGGTAAGGCGGGGGAAAAACTGTTTTTT
TRBJ2-5,.,few,TRBV5-4,CASSSGETQYF,TGTGCCAGCAGCTCCGGGGAGACCCAGTACTTC
TRBJ1-2,.,.,TRBV18,CASSPQNREYYGYTF,TGTGCCAGCTCACCACAGAACAGAGAATACTATGGCTACACCTTC
TRBJ2-3,.,.,TRBV5-4,CASRRQGGLTDTQYF,TGTGCCAGCAGACGACAGGGAGGATTAACAGATACGCAGTATTTT
TRBJ1-2,TRBD1,.,TRBV12-3/TRBV12-4,CASSPTGAGYTF,TGTGCCAGCAGCCCGACAGGGGCCGGCTACACCTTC
TRBJ2-7,TRBD1,.,TRBV19,CASSNTGAYEQYF,TGTGCCAGTAGTAATACAGGGGCATACGAGCAGTACTTC
TRBJ1-3,.,.,TRBV30,CAWSGGHASGNTIYF,TGTGCCTGGAGTGGGGGGCATGCATCTGGAAACACCATATATTTT
TRBJ2-5,TRBD2,.,TRBV13,CASSLVPGLAGGKTFWETQYF,TGTGCCAGCAGCTTAGTACCGGGACTAGCGGGGGGGAAAACCTTCTGGGAGACCCAGTACTTC
TRBJ1-3,.,.,TRBV28,CASSLTKGFGNTIYF,TGTGCCAGCAGTTTAACGAAGGGGTTTGGAAACACCATATATTTT
TRBJ2-3,.,.,TRBV7-8,CASSLGAGTDTQYF,TGTGCCAGCAGCTTAGGGGCGGGAACAGATACGCAGTATTTT
TRBJ2-6,.,.,TRBV6-1,CASSERVSSWGANVLTF,TGTGCCAGCAGTGAACGGGTCAGCTCATGGGGGGCCAACGTCCTGACTTTC
TRBJ1-2,TRBD1,once,TRBV19,CASSGGQYYGYTF,TGTGCCAGTAGTGGGGGACAGTACTATGGCTACACCTTC